This entry lists 15 T cell receptor beta chains sequenced from one sample in a study of blood T cell repertoires in COVID-19. The assay was immunoSEQ multiplex PCR, and TCRdb's table has in-frame clones only and misses some. The sample has under 300,000 clones, approximately 85% seen once. The source material was peripheral blood. These receptors originate from a man aged 50-60 years with acute or convalescent COVID-19.

The V and J genes are TRBV10-2 and TRBJ2-7; TRBD1 matches at 7 bases. This CDR3 is built from 14 residues. Germline V lookup: CDR1 WSHSY, CDR2 SAAADI. J gave up 3 bases and V 3 bases, and 5 bases lay outside the gene matches. CDR3 nucleotides: TGCGCCAGCAGTGATTGGGACAGAGACTACGAGCAGTACTTC. It is translated as CASSDWDRDYEQYF.

The gene calls are TRBV18 and TRBJ1-5, with a possible D match to TRBD1 (6 bases). Between the trimmed V and J ends, which lost 1 base and 6 bases, there was a span of 16 bases. CDR1 is KGHSH and CDR2 is LQKENI in the germline V gene. There are 16 residues in the CDR3. The CDR3 bases are TGTGCCAGCTCACCACAATTCCCCCCACAGGGTCAGCCCCAGCATTTT. This encodes CASSPQFPPQGQPQHF.

V and J are TRBV5-4 and TRBJ1-1; TRBD1 matches at 9 bases. After removal of 4 bases from V and 1 base from J, the junction contained 2 bases not matched to a gene. CDR1 is SGHNT, CDR2 YYREEE, per germline (reference sequence). The CDR3 has 14 amino acids. This CDR3 is CASSRDRANTEAFF. CDR3 in DNA: TGTGCCAGCAGCCGGGACAGGGCGAACACTGAAGCTTTCTTT.

This clone was recorded once. The rearrangement uses TRBV6-5 and TRBJ1-1, with D unresolved. The V end was cut by 4 bases, the J end by 0 bases, with 9 bases between. This CDR3 spans 14 amino acids. Germline loops: CDR1 MNHEY, CDR2 SVGAGI. CDR3 bases: TGTGCCAGCAGTTGGCACAGTTTGAACACTGAAGCTTTCTTT. Its translation is CASSWHSLNTEAFF.

The CDR3, as DNA: TGTGCCAGCAGCCGGGACAGATCAGAAGCTTTCTTT. Translating it yields CASSRDRSEAFF. The V gene is TRBV7-2, the J gene TRBJ1-1; 7 bases fit TRBD1. Germline loops: CDR1 SGHTA, CDR2 FQGNSA. After removal of 5 bases from V and 8 bases from J, the junction contained 5 bases not matched to a gene. The CDR3 has 12 amino acids.

The chain employs TRBV7-8 and TRBJ1-5; D uncertain. The CDR3 consists of 15 residues. Germline V lookup: CDR1 SGHVS, CDR2 FQNEAQ. Trimming shortened V by 5 bases and J by 5 bases, and 16 bases separated the two germline ends. In nucleotides, the CDR3 is TGTGCCAGCAGCCCCAGGCTTGTCGAATATCAGCCCCAGCATTTT. Translated: CASSPRLVEYQPQHF.

This clone turned up a few times. The chain links TRBV3-1 (or the pseudogene TRBV3-2) to TRBJ1-6, with D maybe TRBD1 (5 bases). This CDR3 is built from 15 residues. CDR1 and CDR2 from the germline V gene are LGHDT and YNNKEL (reference sequence). Trimming shortened V by 4 bases and J by 0 bases, and 7 bases separated the two germline ends. As DNA, the CDR3 is TGTGCCAGCAGCCTACAGGCCTCCTATAATTCACCCCTCCACTTT. It encodes CASSLQASYNSPLHF.

The genes are TRBV14 and TRBJ1-6; 7 nucleotides line up with TRBD1. The germline CDR1 and CDR2 sequences are SGHDN and FVKESK. This CDR3 comprises 16 residues. Trimming took 1 base from V and 4 from J; bases not matched to a gene: 4. CDR3 sequence: CASSQGRQGYNSPLHF. The CDR3 DNA follows: TGTGCCAGCAGCCAAGGCCGACAGGGTTATAATTCACCCCTCCACTTT.

The V and J genes are TRBV24-1 and TRBJ2-3; 7 nucleotides align to TRBD2. The CDR3 length is 13 residues. J was trimmed by 7 bases and V by 10 bases; bases with no gene match: 10. CDR1 and CDR2 from the germline V gene are KGHDR and SFDVKD. CDR3 bases: TGTGCCACGGGAGGGGAGGATTTTAATACGCAGTATTTT. Translated, it gives CATGGEDFNTQYF.

This chain's CDR3 is CAINGSYNQPQHF. CDR3 bases: TGTGCCATCAATGGCAGTTATAATCAGCCCCAGCATTTT. The J gene is TRBJ1-5, the V gene TRBV10-3; no clear D. V was pared by 7 bases and J by 4 bases, with 11 bases between. The CDR3 spans 13 residues. CDR1 is ENHRY and CDR2 is SYGVKD in the germline V gene.

V and J are TRBV15 and TRBJ1-3; TRBD1 might be the D (5 bases). The CDR3 loop spans 15 amino acids. V was pared by 0 bases and J by 4 bases, with 10 bases between. Germline lookup yields CDR1 LNHNV and CDR2 YYDKDF (reference sequence). The CDR3 nucleotides are TGTGCCACCAGCAGAGACCCAGGGCTAGGAAACACCATATATTTT. This sequence encodes CATSRDPGLGNTIYF.

This chain links TRBV29-1 with TRBJ2-7; 10 bases agree with TRBD2. The trim removed 5 bases at V and 2 bases at J, leaving 3 bases unmatched. CDR3 length equals 13 residues. The germline V gene has CDR1 SQVTM and CDR2 ANQGSEA. Here the CDR3 DNA reads TGCAGCGTTAGGACTAGCGGAACCTACGAGCAGTACTTC. Its protein is CSVRTSGTYEQYF.

The chain links TRBV9 to TRBJ2-2; 9 bases match TRBD2. This CDR3 is 14 amino acids long. Trimming cost V 4 bases and J 6 bases; bases outside gene matches: 4. The germline V gene has CDR1 SGDLS and CDR2 YYNGEE. This CDR3 is CASSLAGYSGELFF. The CDR3 DNA is TGTGCCAGCAGCCTAGCGGGGTACTCCGGGGAGCTGTTTTTT.

The gene calls are TRBV7-9 and TRBJ2-1; 8 bases fit TRBD2. This CDR3 is 14 amino acids long. From germline, CDR1 is SEHNR and CDR2 FQNEAQ (reference sequence). Trimming removed 2 bases from V and 5 bases from J; junction bases left unmatched: 2. For the CDR3, the DNA is TGTGCCAGCAGCTTACTAGCGGGTAACAATGAGCAGTTCTTC. It encodes CASSLLAGNNEQFF.

The rearrangement joins TRBV27 to TRBJ1-2, with D tentatively TRBD1 (6 bases). Trimming cost V 0 bases and J 8 bases, with 22 bases left between them. Germline assignment: CDR1 MNHEY and CDR2 SMNVEV (reference sequence). This CDR3 contains 17 residues. The CDR3 reads CASSLSVRGVDSGGYTF. The CDR3 coding sequence is TGTGCCAGCAGTTTATCAGTCAGGGGAGTGGACTCGGGAGGCTACACCTTC.